The TCR beta chain described here comes from a study of blood T cell repertoires in COVID-19. Overall study context: PBMCs, B-cell-depleted T cells, or T cells were the source of the cDNA or gDNA that made up the material.

Data came from immunoSEQ multiplex PCR; TCRdb stores just in-frame clones and leaves some out. There are approximately 350,000 clones in the sample; around nine tenths occur only once, and 6% to 8% lies in the top ten. Germline CDR1 reads SGHRS; CDR2 reads YFSETQ. V lost 4 bases and J 1 base, leaving 11 bases between the germline ends. The CDR3 runs 14 residues. This chain joins TRBV5-1 and TRBJ1-1; possible D gene TRBD1, 6 bases. The sample comprised peripheral blood. The TCR originated in a woman in her seventies with COVID-19, enrolled during active disease. The CDR3 DNA follows: TGCGCCAGCAGCGTCGACAGGCCGAACACTGAAGCTTTCTTT. It specifies CASSVDRPNTEAFF.